The rows below give T cell receptor beta chains drawn from one sample of a study of T cells after yellow fever vaccination. Using its own MiXCR run on the 5' RACE reads, TCRdb lists one record per CDR3 protein. The sample lists around 310,000 distinct CDR3 sequences, 3% to 4.5% occurring once. The sequencing used PBMCs, collected 5 days after the yellow fever booster vaccination. These receptors were taken from a man younger than 35 who received the YFV17D yellow fever vaccine. CDR3s include the opening cysteine and the closing phenylalanine or tryptophan. A D gene is named only where the DNA matches it firmly. For some rows the clone size is stated as once, few or many, or as a class when expanded; others skip it.

J gene | V gene | clone size | CDR3 length | D gene | CDR3 protein | CDR3 DNA
TRBJ2-3 | TRBV28 | few | 15 | TRBD1 | CASSFYQGAVDTQYF | TGTGCCAGCAGTTTTTATCAGGGGGCGGTGGATACGCAGTATTTT
TRBJ1-2 | TRBV20-1 | - | 13 | - | CSASKNEGSGYTF | TGCAGTGCTTCCAAGAACGAGGGGTCTGGCTACACCTTC
TRBJ1-1 | TRBV19 | few | 15 | TRBD1 | CASRVQGAVNTEAFF | TGTGCCAGTAGGGTACAGGGGGCTGTTAACACTGAAGCTTTCTTT
TRBJ1-2 | TRBV24-1 | few | 12 | - | CATMMTVYGYTF | TGTGCCACCATGATGACAGTCTATGGCTACACCTTC
TRBJ1-5 | TRBV21-1 | few | 18 | - | CASSKARATRSSNQPQHF | TGTGCCAGCAGCAAAGCAAGGGCTACCCGGAGTAGCAATCAGCCCCAGCATTTT
TRBJ2-7 | TRBV20-1 | - | 13 | - | CSARAPGQSEQYF | TGCAGTGCTAGAGCCCCGGGTCAGAGCGAGCAGTACTTC
TRBJ2-7 | TRBV20-1 | - | 14 | - | CSADRTDLSYEQYF | TGCAGTGCTGACCGCACGGATCTCTCCTACGAGCAGTACTTC
TRBJ2-3 | TRBV24-1 | - | 16 | TRBD1 | CATSDLRGGTTDTQYF | TGTGCCACCAGTGATTTAAGAGGGGGCACAACAGATACGCAGTATTTT
TRBJ2-7 | TRBV6-5 | few | 16 | - | CASSYSIGQPFYEQYF | TGTGCCAGCAGTTACTCGATAGGACAGCCCTTCTACGAGCAGTACTTC
TRBJ2-2 | TRBV4-3 | - | 15 | - | CASSQDEPITGELFF | TGCGCCAGCAGCCAAGATGAGCCCATCACCGGGGAGCTGTTTTTT
TRBJ1-1 | TRBV29-1 | many | 14 | TRBD1 | CSARRGLAYTEAFF | TGCAGCGCTCGTAGGGGGCTAGCGTACACTGAAGCTTTCTTT
TRBJ2-1 | TRBV29-1 | - | 14 | TRBD1 | CSVVGTGSVDEQFF | TGCAGCGTTGTGGGGACAGGGTCAGTCGATGAGCAGTTCTTC
TRBJ2-1 | TRBV11-2 | - | 17 | - | CASSLGYRDPRLDEQFF | TGTGCCAGCAGCTTAGGTTACCGGGACCCACGTCTGGATGAGCAGTTCTTC
TRBJ2-2 | TRBV5-1 | many | 16 | - | CASSLRGGFVAGELFF | TGCGCCAGCAGCTTGAGGGGGGGCTTTGTCGCCGGGGAGCTGTTTTTT
TRBJ2-1 | TRBV24-1 | - | 15 | - | CATSDRRDAHNEQFF | TGTGCCACCAGTGACCGCCGGGACGCTCACAATGAGCAGTTCTTC
TRBJ2-7 | TRBV7-3 | few | 13 | - | CASSLDRENEQYF | TGTGCCAGCAGCCTTGACCGGGAAAACGAGCAGTACTTC
TRBJ2-1 | TRBV4-3 | - | 17 | TRBD1 | CASSQVNRGRGYNEQFF | TGCGCCAGCAGCCAAGTCAACAGGGGGCGCGGCTACAATGAGCAGTTCTTC
TRBJ2-1 | TRBV6-5 | many | 13 | - | CASSYSPTGEQFF | TGTGCCAGCAGTTACTCTCCCACGGGGGAGCAGTTCTTC
TRBJ1-2 | TRBV6-1 | - | 12 | - | CASSEAYYGYTF | TGTGCCAGCAGTGAAGCGTACTATGGCTACACCTTC
TRBJ1-2 | TRBV5-1 | many | 14 | - | CASSLVGRPYGYTF | TGCGCCAGCAGCTTGGTGGGACGACCCTATGGCTACACCTTC
TRBJ1-5 | TRBV20-1 | - | 16 | TRBD1 | CSAREDRGLGNQPQHF | TGCAGTGCTAGAGAGGACAGGGGGCTAGGCAATCAGCCCCAGCATTTT
TRBJ2-7 | TRBV11-2 | many | 12 | TRBD1 | CASSRTGWEQYF | TGTGCCAGCAGCCGGACAGGGTGGGAGCAGTACTTC
TRBJ1-5 | TRBV10-3 | few | 14 | - | CAISQGIGNQPQHF | TGTGCCATTTCTCAGGGGATTGGCAATCAGCCCCAGCATTTT
TRBJ1-1 | TRBV12-3/TRBV12-4 | few | 18 | - | CASSLSLWELTLGTEAFF | TGTGCCAGCAGTTTATCTTTATGGGAACTGACTCTTGGCACTGAAGCTTTCTTT
TRBJ2-3 | TRBV6-2/TRBV6-3 | - | 16 | - | CASSFPGLLPTDTQYF | TGTGCCAGCAGTTTCCCCGGACTACTCCCCACAGATACGCAGTATTTT
TRBJ1-5 | TRBV7-9 | many | 12 | - | CASSLVSQPQHF | TGTGCCAGCAGCCTCGTATCCCAGCCCCAGCATTTT
TRBJ1-2 | TRBV27 | few | 16 | TRBD1 | CASRPFRVTGSYGYTF | TGTGCCAGCAGGCCGTTCAGGGTGACAGGGTCTTATGGCTACACCTTC
TRBJ2-1 | TRBV21-1 | many | 17 | - | CASSKPLHPGVNNEQFF | TGTGCCAGCAGCAAACCACTTCACCCAGGGGTAAACAATGAGCAGTTCTTC
TRBJ1-2 | TRBV7-9 | few | 15 | - | CASSYLQSGDYGYTF | TGTGCCAGCAGCTACCTTCAGTCGGGGGACTATGGCTACACCTTC
TRBJ2-5 | TRBV5-6 | - | 14 | - | CASSPMTSLETQYF | TGTGCCAGCAGCCCGATGACTAGTTTGGAGACCCAGTACTTC
TRBJ1-6 | TRBV6-1 | - | 13 | - | CASSDWGGPPLHF | TGTGCCAGCAGTGACTGGGGGGGACCACCCCTCCACTTT
TRBJ2-3 | TRBV5-8 | once | 13 | - | CASSIANTDTQYF | TGTGCCAGCAGCATAGCTAACACAGATACGCAGTATTTT
TRBJ1-5 | TRBV12-3/TRBV12-4 | - | 13 | - | CASSMMGDQPQHF | TGTGCCAGCAGTATGATGGGGGACCAGCCCCAGCATTTT
TRBJ2-4 | TRBV6-5 | few | 15 | - | CASSTRALAKNIQYF | TGTGCCAGCAGTACCAGGGCACTAGCCAAAAACATTCAGTACTTC
TRBJ1-1 | TRBV6-5 | many | 11 | TRBD1 | CASSGQGEAFF | TGTGCCAGCAGCGGACAGGGGGAAGCTTTCTTT
TRBJ2-7 | TRBV5-1 | few | 12 | TRBD1 | CASRQGNYEQYF | TGCGCCAGCAGACAGGGGAACTACGAGCAGTACTTC
TRBJ1-1 | TRBV12-3/TRBV12-4 | many | 14 | - | CASSFGSVNTEAFF | TGTGCCAGCAGTTTTGGGTCAGTGAACACTGAAGCTTTCTTT
TRBJ2-1 | TRBV5-6 | - | 13 | - | CASSLPDNNEQFF | TGTGCCAGCAGCTTGCCGGACAACAATGAGCAGTTCTTC
TRBJ1-5 | TRBV12-3/TRBV12-4 | many | 14 | - | CASSLSNSNQPQHF | TGTGCCAGCAGTTTGAGCAATAGCAATCAGCCCCAGCATTTT
TRBJ2-3 | TRBV3-1 | few | 15 | TRBD2 | CASSQRGGFTDTQYF | TGTGCCAGCAGCCAACGGGGGGGCTTCACAGATACGCAGTATTTT
TRBJ2-5 | TRBV6-6 | many | 13 | - | CASSYGREETQYF | TGTGCCAGCAGTTATGGCCGGGAAGAGACCCAGTACTTC
TRBJ2-2 | TRBV14 | - | 13 | - | CASSQKNTGELFF | TGTGCCAGCAGCCAAAAAAACACCGGGGAGCTGTTTTTT
TRBJ2-7 | TRBV3-1 | many | 18 | - | CASSQKTLGLSSSYEQYF | TGTGCCAGCAGCCAGAAGACGCTTGGACTCTCGAGCTCCTACGAGCAGTACTTC
TRBJ1-3 | TRBV4-3 | many | 13 | - | CASSQDSGNTIYF | TGCGCCAGCAGCCAAGATTCTGGAAACACCATATATTTT
TRBJ1-2 | TRBV10-3 | - | 15 | - | CAISEIGTDENGYTF | TGTGCCATCAGTGAGATCGGGACGGACGAAAATGGCTACACCTTC